This T cell receptor beta chain stems from a study of cytomegalovirus exposure and HLA in healthy donors. For the study at large: Earlier, some 180 million T cells were analyzed, and about 100 million unique TCR beta sequences were found among them. Study outcomes and limitations: 164 TCR beta chains were listed as cytomegalovirus-associated. It was reported that the classifier diagnosed cytomegalovirus status with high specificity and sensitivity in both the original and validation cohorts. For most TCR beta V segments, an earlier analysis put the productive rate at about 87% or about 30% of the time.

The CDR3 extends over 14 amino acids. V gave up 0 bases and J gave up 3 bases, with 9 bases separating them. Germline loops: CDR1 MGHRA, CDR2 YSYEKL. Comment on this clone: The antigen remains undetermined.

PCR employed 60 Vbeta and 13 Jbeta primers. Profiled with immunoSEQ multiplex PCR; TCRdb holds only in-frame clones, not every one. The sample consists of some 180,000 clones, roughly 13% of them appearing once. The TCR was taken from a man in his fifties in good health and CMV-seropositive. The sequenced sample consisted of PBMCs. The J gene is TRBJ2-7, the V gene TRBV4-1; D is unclear. CDR3 residues: CASSQDWAFYEQYF. DNA of the CDR3: TGCGCCAGCAGCCAAGATTGGGCATTCTACGAGCAGTACTTC.